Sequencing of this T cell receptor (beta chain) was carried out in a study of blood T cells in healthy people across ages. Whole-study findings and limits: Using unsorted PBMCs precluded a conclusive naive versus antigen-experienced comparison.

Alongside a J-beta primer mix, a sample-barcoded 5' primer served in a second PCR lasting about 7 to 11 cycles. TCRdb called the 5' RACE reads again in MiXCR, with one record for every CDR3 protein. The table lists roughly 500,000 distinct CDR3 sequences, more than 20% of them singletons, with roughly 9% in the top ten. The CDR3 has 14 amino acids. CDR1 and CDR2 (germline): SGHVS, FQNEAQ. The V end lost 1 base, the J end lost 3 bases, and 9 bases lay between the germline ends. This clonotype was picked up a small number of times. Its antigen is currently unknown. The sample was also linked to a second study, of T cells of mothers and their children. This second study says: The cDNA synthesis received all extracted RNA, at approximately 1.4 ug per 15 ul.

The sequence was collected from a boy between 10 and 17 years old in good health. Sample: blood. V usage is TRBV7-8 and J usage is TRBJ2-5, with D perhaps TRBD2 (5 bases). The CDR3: CASSLVAFKETQYF. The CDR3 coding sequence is TGTGCCAGCAGCTTAGTAGCGTTTAAAGAGACCCAGTACTTC.